This TCR beta chain derives from a study of blood T cell repertoires in COVID-19. From germline, CDR1 is LGHNA and CDR2 YSLEER. This CDR3 comprises 14 residues. V shed 1 base and J shed 3 bases, with 8 bases lying between them. Original analysis: For nucleated cells, counts were estimated from reference gene primer amplification. TCRdb's copy holds only in-frame clones and misses some; the assay was immunoSEQ multiplex PCR. That table gives V, J and clone size, and the DNA gave D and trimming. The table lists 190,000 or so clones, approximately 85% of them singletons. Participants, about 18 to 90 years old, spanned 25 or so US areas. Grouping used clinical history reported by participants in a survey and questionnaire. Two negative PCRs, clearance, or symptom resolution were required of recovered Cohort 3 donors.

This receptor was taken from a man aged 35-49 years who had recovered from COVID-19. The sample consisted of PBMCs or T cells enriched from blood (not recorded which). This chain links TRBV4-3 with TRBJ2-3; D uncertain. The CDR3: CASSQAERTDTQYF. CDR3 in DNA: TGCGCCAGCAGCCAAGCGGAGCGTACAGATACGCAGTATTTT.